This T cell receptor (beta chain) comes out of a study of blood T cell repertoires in COVID-19. Study-level background: The United States, Italy and Spain provided the acute and convalescent COVID-19 samples. PBMCs, B-cell-depleted T cells, or T cells provided the cDNA or gDNA that made up the material.

Study processing details: Estimation of nucleated cell counts was performed using reference gene primer amplification. Sequencing was performed with immunoSEQ multiplex PCR; in TCRdb, only in-frame clones are kept and a portion is missing. V, J and clone size derive from that table, while D and trimming were established from the DNA sequence. The sample carries approximately 65,000 clones, about 86% recorded once. V shed 6 bases, J shed 0 bases, and the junction held 6 bases outside the gene matches. This CDR3 region has 15 residues. Germline lookup yields CDR1 MNHEY and CDR2 SVGAGI. Sample: peripheral blood. The source of this sequence is a man between 35 and 55 years old with acute or convalescent COVID-19. The J gene is TRBJ2-7, the V gene TRBV6-5, with 9 bases matching TRBD2. CDR3 coding DNA: TGTGCCAGCAGCCGACTAGCGGACAGCTCCTACGAGCAGTACTTC. Protein product: CASSRLADSSYEQYF.